Listed below are T cell receptor beta chains from one sample, sequenced in a study of radiotherapy plus CTLA-4 blockade in lung cancer. Some clones are missing from TCRdb's copy, which holds only in-frame ones; the method was immunoSEQ multiplex PCR. The sample contains about 38,000 clones, about 70% of which appear only once. The input for sequencing was peripheral blood, taken from a patient treated with radiotherapy plus ipilimumab. All receptors derive from a human donor with non-small cell lung cancer who had stable disease on radiotherapy plus ipilimumab. Both conserved end residues are part of each CDR3. A D gene is named only where the DNA matches it firmly. Expanded clones are given a class, and other clones once, few, many or no size at all.

size | J | V | D | CDR3 | DNA
. | TRBJ1-2 | TRBV6-6 | . | CASSYSGQNNYGYTF | TGTGCCAGCAGTTACTCCGGACAGAACAACTATGGCTACACCTTC
. | TRBJ2-7 | TRBV6-6 | . | CASSYSPGAYEQYF | TGTGCCAGCAGTTACTCTCCGGGGGCCTACGAGCAGTACTTC
. | TRBJ1-6 | TRBV27 | . | CASRPSRGEDNSPLHF | TGTGCCAGCAGACCCTCGAGAGGGGAAGATAATTCACCCCTCCACTTT
. | TRBJ1-1 | TRBV6-6 | . | CASSYLPLGPAEAFF | TGTGCCAGCAGTTACCTACCCCTGGGCCCCGCTGAAGCTTTCTTT
. | TRBJ2-7 | TRBV27 | . | CASSLLSNRYEQYF | TGTGCCAGCAGTTTACTGTCTAACCGTTACGAGCAGTACTTC
. | TRBJ2-7 | TRBV7-9 | . | CASSYGTAGEQYF | TGTGCCAGCAGCTACGGGACAGCGGGCGAGCAGTACTTC
. | TRBJ2-6 | TRBV7-9 | . | CASSRTSMRGANVLTF | TGTGCCAGCAGCCGGACAAGCATGCGGGGGGCCAACGTCCTGACTTTC
. | TRBJ2-7 | TRBV4-2 | TRBD2 | CASSPTSGTYEQYF | TGTGCCAGCAGCCCGACTAGCGGCACCTACGAGCAGTACTTC
. | TRBJ1-1 | TRBV6-1 | . | CASIYTNTEAFF | TGTGCCAGCATTTACACCAACACTGAAGCTTTCTTT
. | TRBJ2-1 | TRBV5-4 | TRBD2 | CASRRGGGSSYNEQFF | TGTGCCAGCAGGCGGGGCGGGGGGAGCTCCTACAATGAGCAGTTCTTC
once | TRBJ1-1 | TRBV5-1 | . | CASSSSSEAFF | TGCGCCAGCAGCTCTAGTTCTGAAGCTTTCTTT
. | TRBJ2-1 | TRBV7-9 | TRBD1 | CASSKYRGISATRGNEQFF | TGTGCCAGCAGCAAATACAGGGGAATAAGCGCCACCCGAGGCAATGAGCAGTTCTTC
. | TRBJ2-5 | TRBV6-5 | . | CASSFPPGHPRETQYF | TGTGCCAGCAGTTTCCCCCCGGGACACCCACGGGAGACCCAGTACTTC
. | TRBJ1-3 | TRBV7-2 | . | CASSLHSGNTIYF | TGTGCCAGCAGCTTACACTCTGGAAACACCATATATTTT
. | TRBJ1-1 | TRBV19 | . | CASTSTLMNTEAFF | TGTGCCAGTACCTCGACACTCATGAACACTGAAGCTTTCTTT
. | TRBJ2-2 | TRBV6-5 | TRBD1 | CASSKRTGYTGELFF | TGTGCCAGCAGTAAACGGACAGGTTACACCGGGGAGCTGTTTTTT
. | TRBJ1-1 | TRBV29-1 | TRBD1 | CSVRQGYAEAFF | TGCAGCGTAAGACAGGGGTACGCTGAAGCTTTCTTT
. | TRBJ1-2 | TRBV7-9 | . | CASSFGPIGDGYGYTF | TGTGCCAGCAGCTTCGGCCCCATCGGGGATGGCTATGGCTACACCTTC
. | TRBJ1-1 | TRBV30 | . | CAWRSGITKENTEAFF | TGTGCCTGGAGGTCGGGGATAACTAAGGAGAACACTGAAGCTTTCTTT
. | TRBJ1-2 | TRBV12-5 | . | CASGLGTRGIRLDYGYTF | TGTGCTAGTGGTTTGGGGACTCGGGGAATAAGGCTTGACTATGGCTACACCTTC
. | TRBJ2-2 | TRBV13 | . | CASSSLNTGELFF | TGTGCCAGCAGCTCACTAAACACCGGGGAGCTGTTTTTT
few | TRBJ1-1 | TRBV19 | TRBD1 | CASSRTGGENTEAFF | TGTGCCAGTAGTCGCACAGGGGGAGAGAACACTGAAGCTTTCTTT
few | TRBJ2-1 | TRBV5-4 | . | CASSLIQGSDEQFF | TGTGCCAGCAGCTTGATACAGGGTTCCGATGAGCAGTTCTTC
. | TRBJ2-5 | TRBV11-2 | TRBD1 | CASSINRGETQYF | TGTGCCAGCAGCATCAACAGGGGAGAGACCCAGTACTTC
. | TRBJ1-2 | TRBV10-2 | . | CAATGEGGYGYTF | TGCGCCGCGACGGGGGAAGGTGGCTATGGCTACACCTTC
few | TRBJ1-2 | TRBV10-3 | . | CAISADSYGYTF | TGTGCCATCAGTGCCGACAGCTATGGCTACACCTTC
. | TRBJ1-6 | TRBV4-2 | TRBD1 | CASSQDGGQGGSNSPLHF | TGTGCCAGCAGCCAAGATGGGGGACAGGGTGGGAGTAATTCACCCCTCCACTTT
. | TRBJ2-1 | TRBV5-1 | . | CASNLRPNEQFF | TGCGCCAGCAACTTGCGACCGAATGAGCAGTTCTTC
. | TRBJ1-5 | TRBV6-5 | . | CASSYSLGANQPQHF | TGTGCCAGCAGTTACTCTCTGGGGGCCAATCAGCCCCAGCATTTT
few | TRBJ1-5 | TRBV19 | . | CASIGRSHSNQPQHF | TGTGCCAGTATCGGCAGGAGCCATAGCAATCAGCCCCAGCATTTT
once | TRBJ1-3 | TRBV5-4 | . | CASSLGREVHTIYF | TGTGCCAGCAGCTTGGGCAGGGAGGTTCACACCATATATTTT
. | TRBJ1-2 | TRBV27 | TRBD1 | CASSLRQGLAYTF | TGTGCCAGCAGTCTCAGACAGGGTCTGGCCTACACCTTC
. | TRBJ2-2 | TRBV19 | TRBD2 | CASVRTSGGASTGELFF | TGTGCCAGCGTGCGGACTAGCGGGGGGGCCAGCACCGGGGAGCTGTTTTTT
. | TRBJ1-1 | TRBV12-5 | . | CASGLDQPEAFF | TGTGCTAGTGGTTTGGACCAGCCTGAAGCTTTCTTT
. | TRBJ1-4 | TRBV2 | . | CASTATNEKLFF | TGTGCCAGCACCGCAACTAATGAAAAACTGTTTTTT